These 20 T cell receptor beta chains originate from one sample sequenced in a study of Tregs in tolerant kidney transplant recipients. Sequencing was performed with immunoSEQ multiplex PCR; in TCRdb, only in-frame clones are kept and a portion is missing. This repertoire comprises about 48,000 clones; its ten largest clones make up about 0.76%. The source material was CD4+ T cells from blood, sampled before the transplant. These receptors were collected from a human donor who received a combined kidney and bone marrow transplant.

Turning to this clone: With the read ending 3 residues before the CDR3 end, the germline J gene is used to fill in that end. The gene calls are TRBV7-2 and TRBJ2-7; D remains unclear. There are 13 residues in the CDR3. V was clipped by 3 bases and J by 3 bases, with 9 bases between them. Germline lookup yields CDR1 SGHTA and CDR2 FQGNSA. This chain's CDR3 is CASSLPLVYEQYF. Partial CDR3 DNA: TGTGCCAGCAGCTTGCCCTTAGTCTACGAG.

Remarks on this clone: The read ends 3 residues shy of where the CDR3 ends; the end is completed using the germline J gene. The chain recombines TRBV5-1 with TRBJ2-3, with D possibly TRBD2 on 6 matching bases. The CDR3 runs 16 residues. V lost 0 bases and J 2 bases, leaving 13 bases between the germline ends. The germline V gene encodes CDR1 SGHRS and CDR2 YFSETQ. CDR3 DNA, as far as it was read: TGCGCCAGCAGCTTGGAGGGGACTTCCTACACAGATACG. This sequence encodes CASSLEGTSYTDT. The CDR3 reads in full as CASSLEGTSYTDTQYF.

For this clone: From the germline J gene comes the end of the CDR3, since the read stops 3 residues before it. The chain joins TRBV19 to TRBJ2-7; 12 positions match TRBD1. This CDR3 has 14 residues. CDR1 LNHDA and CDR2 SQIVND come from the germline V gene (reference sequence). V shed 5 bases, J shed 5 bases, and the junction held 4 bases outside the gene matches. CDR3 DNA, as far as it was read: TGTGCCAGTAGTCTGGGACAGGGGGCTGACGAG. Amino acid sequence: CASSLGQGADE. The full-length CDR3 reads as CASSLGQGADEQYF.

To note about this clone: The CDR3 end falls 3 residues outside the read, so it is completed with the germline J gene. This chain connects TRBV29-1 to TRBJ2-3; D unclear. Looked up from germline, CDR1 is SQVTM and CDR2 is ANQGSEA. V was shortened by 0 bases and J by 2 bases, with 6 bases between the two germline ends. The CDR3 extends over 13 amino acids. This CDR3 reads CSVEEGATDTQYF. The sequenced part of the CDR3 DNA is TGCAGCGTTGAAGAAGGTGCCACAGATACG.

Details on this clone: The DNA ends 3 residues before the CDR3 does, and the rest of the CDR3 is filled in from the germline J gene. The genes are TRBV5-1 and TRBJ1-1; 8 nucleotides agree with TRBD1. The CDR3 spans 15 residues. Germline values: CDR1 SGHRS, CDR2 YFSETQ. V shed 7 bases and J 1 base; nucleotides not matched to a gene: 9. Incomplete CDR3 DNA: TGCGCCAGCCAAAGAAGGACAGGGAAGAACACTGAA. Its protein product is CASQRRTGKNTE. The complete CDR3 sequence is CASQRRTGKNTEAFF.

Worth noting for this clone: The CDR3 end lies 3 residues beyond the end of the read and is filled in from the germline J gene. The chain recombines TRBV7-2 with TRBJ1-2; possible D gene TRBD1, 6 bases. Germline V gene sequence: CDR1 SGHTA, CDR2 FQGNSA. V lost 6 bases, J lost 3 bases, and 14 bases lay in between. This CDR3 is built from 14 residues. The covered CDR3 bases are TGTGCCAGCAGTAGGGGGTCTGAATACTATGGC. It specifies CASSRGSEYYG. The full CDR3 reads CASSRGSEYYGYTF.

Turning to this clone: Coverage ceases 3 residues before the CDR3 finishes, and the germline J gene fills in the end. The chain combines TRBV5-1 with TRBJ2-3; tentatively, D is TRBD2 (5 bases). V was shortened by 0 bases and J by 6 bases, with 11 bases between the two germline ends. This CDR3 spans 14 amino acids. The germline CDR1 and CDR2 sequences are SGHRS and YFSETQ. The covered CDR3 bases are TGCGCCAGCAGCTTGGAGTCGGGGATGGATACG. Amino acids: CASSLESGMDT. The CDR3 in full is CASSLESGMDTQYF. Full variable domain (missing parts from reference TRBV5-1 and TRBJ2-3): KAGVTQTPRYLIKTRGQQVTLSCSPISGHRSVSWYQQTPGQGLQFLFEYFSETQRNKGNFPGRFSGRQFSNSRSEMNVSTLELGDSALYLCASSLESGMDTQYFGPGTRLTVL.

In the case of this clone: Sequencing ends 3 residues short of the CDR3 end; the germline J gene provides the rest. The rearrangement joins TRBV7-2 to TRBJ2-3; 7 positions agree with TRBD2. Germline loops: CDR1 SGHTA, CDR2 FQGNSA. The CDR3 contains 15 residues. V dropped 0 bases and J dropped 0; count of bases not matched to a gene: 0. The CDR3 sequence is CASSLASGSTDTQYF. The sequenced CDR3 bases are TGTGCCAGCAGCTTAGCTAGCGGGAGCACAGATACG.

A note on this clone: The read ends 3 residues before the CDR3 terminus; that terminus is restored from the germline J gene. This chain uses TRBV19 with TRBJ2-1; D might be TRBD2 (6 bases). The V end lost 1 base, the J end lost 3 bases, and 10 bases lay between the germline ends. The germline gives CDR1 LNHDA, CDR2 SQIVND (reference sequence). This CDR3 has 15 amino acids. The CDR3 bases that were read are TGTGCCAGTAGTATAGCTAGCGACTACTACAATGAG. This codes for CASSIASDYYNE. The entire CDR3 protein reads CASSIASDYYNEQFF.

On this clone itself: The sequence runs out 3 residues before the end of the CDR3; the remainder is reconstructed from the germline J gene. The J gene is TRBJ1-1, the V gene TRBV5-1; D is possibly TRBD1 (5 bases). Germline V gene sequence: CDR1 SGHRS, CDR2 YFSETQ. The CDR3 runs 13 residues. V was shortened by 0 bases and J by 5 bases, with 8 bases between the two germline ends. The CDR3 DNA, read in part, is TGCGCCAGCAGCTTGGCTACAGGAACTGAA. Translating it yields CASSLATGTE. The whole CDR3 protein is CASSLATGTEAFF.

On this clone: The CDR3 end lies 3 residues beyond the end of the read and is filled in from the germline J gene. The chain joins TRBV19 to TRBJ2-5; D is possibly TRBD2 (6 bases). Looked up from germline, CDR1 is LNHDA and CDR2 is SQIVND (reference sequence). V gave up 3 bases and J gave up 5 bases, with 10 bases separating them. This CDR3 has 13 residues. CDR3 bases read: TGTGCCAGTAGTATGATGGCGGGGGAGACC. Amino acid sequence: CASSMMAGET. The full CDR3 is CASSMMAGETQYF.

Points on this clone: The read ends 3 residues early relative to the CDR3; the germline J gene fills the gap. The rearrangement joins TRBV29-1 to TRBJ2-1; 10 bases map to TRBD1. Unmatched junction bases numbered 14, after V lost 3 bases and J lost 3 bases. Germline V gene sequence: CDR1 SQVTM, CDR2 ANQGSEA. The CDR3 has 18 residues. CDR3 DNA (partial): TGCAGCGTTGACGTGACAGGGGGCGTATTCTCCTACTACAATGAG. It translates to CSVDVTGGVFSYYNE. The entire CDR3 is CSVDVTGGVFSYYNEQFF.

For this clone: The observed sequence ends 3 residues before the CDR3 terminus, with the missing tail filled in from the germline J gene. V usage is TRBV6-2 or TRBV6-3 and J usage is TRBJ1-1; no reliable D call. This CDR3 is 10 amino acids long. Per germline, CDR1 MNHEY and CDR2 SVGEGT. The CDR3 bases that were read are TGTGCCAGCAGTTACCCGGGA. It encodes CASSYPG. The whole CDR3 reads CASSYPGAFF.

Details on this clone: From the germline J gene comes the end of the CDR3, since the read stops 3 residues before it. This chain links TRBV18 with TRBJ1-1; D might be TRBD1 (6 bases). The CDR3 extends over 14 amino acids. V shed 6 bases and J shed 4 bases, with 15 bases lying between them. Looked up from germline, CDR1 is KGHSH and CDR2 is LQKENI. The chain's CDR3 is CASSEIRGTTEAFF. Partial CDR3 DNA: TGTGCCAGCTCCGAGATTAGGGGGACCACTGAA. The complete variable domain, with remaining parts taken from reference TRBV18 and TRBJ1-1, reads NAGVMQNPRHLVRRRGQEARLRCSPMKGHSHVYWYRQLPEEGLKFMVYLQKENIIDESGMPKERFSAEFPKEGPSILRIQQVVRGDSAAYFCASSEIRGTTEAFFGQGTRLTVV.

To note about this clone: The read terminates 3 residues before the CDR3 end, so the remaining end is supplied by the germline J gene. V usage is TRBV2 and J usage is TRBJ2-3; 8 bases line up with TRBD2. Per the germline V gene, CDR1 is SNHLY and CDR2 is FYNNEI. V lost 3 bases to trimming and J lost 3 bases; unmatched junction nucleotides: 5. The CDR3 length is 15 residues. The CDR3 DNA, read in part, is TGTGCCAGCAGTGATGTAGCGGGGAGTACAGATACG. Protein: CASSDVAGSTDT. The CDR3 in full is CASSDVAGSTDTQYF.

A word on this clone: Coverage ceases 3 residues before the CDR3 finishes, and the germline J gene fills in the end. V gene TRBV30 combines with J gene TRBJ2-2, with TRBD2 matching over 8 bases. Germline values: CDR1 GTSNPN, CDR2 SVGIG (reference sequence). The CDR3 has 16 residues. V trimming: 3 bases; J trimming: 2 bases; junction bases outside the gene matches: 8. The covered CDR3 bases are TGTGCCTGGAGGGGAATAGCGGGACCTAACACCGGGGAG. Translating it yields CAWRGIAGPNTGE. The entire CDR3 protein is CAWRGIAGPNTGELFF.

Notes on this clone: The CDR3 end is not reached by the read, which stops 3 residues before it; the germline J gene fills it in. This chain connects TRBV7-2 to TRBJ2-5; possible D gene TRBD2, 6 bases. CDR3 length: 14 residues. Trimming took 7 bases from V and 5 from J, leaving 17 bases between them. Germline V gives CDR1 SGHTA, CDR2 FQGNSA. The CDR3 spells CASTVTGGRETQYF. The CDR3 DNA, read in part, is TGTGCCAGCACCGTTACTGGGGGGAGGGAGACC.

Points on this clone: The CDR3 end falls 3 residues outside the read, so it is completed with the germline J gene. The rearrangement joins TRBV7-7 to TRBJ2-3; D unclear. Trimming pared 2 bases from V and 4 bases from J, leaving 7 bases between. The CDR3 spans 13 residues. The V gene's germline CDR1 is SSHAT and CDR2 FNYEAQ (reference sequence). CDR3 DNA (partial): TGTGCCAGCAGCTTACGGTACGCAGATACG. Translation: CASSLRYADT. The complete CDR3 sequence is CASSLRYADTQYF.

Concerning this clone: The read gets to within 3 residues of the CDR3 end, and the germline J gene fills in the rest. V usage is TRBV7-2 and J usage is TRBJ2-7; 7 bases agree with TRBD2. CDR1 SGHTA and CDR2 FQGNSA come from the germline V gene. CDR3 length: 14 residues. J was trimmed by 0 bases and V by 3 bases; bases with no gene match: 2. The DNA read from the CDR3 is TGTGCCAGCAGCTTGGCTAGCGGCTCCTACGAG. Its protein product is CASSLASGSYE. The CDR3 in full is CASSLASGSYEQYF. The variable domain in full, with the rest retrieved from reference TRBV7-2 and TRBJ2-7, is GAGVSQSPSNKVTEKGKDVELRCDPISGHTALYWYRQSLGQGLEFLIYFQGNSAPDKSGLPSDRFSAERTGGSVSTLTIQRTQQEDSAVYLCASSLASGSYEQYFGPGTRLTVT.

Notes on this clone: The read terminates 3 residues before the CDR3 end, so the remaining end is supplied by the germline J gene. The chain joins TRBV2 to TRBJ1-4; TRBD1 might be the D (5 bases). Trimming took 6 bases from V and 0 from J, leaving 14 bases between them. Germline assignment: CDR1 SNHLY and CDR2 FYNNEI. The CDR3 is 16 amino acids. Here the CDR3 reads CASRPDRGATNEKLFF. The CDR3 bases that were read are TGTGCCAGCAGACCCGACAGAGGAGCAACTAATGAAAAA.